Below, 32 T cell receptor beta chains from the same sample are listed, as sequenced in a study of human T cells and chemical hapten exposure. TCRdb analysed the 5' RACE reads with MiXCR anew, one entry per CDR3 protein. The sample has 100,000 to 120,000 distinct CDR3 sequences, approximately 20% seen once. RNA extraction used unfractionated whole blood as the source of total RNA. All receptors derive from a human donor in good health.

This chain connects TRBV7-9 to TRBJ2-5, with D possibly being TRBD1 or TRBD2 (5 bases each). The CDR3 is 14 amino acids. Trimming left V 5 bases short and J 4 bases short, with 14 bases between. The V gene's germline CDR1 is SEHNR and CDR2 FQNEAQ (reference sequence). The CDR3 loop is CASSRGDPLETQYF. CDR3 sequence (DNA): TGTGCCAGCAGCCGAGGGGACCCTCTAGAGACCCAGTACTTC. Using reference TRBV7-9 and TRBJ2-5 for the parts outside the CDR3, the full variable domain is DTGVSQNPRHKITKRGQNVTFRCDPISEHNRLYWYRQTLGQGPEFLTYFQNEAQLEKSRLLSDRFSAERPKGSFSTLEIQRTEQGDSAMYLCASSRGDPLETQYFGPGTRLLVL.

The chain is built from TRBV5-5 and TRBJ1-1; possible D gene TRBD1, 5 bases. Trimming cost V 9 bases and J 0 bases, with 12 bases left between them. There are 13 residues in the CDR3. The germline V gene has CDR1 SGHKS and CDR2 YYEKEE (reference sequence). The CDR3 DNA sequence: TGTGCCACATCGGGACGCCTGAACACTGAAGCTTTCTTT. This translates into CATSGRLNTEAFF. The full variable domain, rest sourced from reference TRBV5-5 and TRBJ1-1, is DAGVTQSPTHLIKTRGQQVTLRCSPISGHKSVSWYQQVLGQGPQFIFQYYEKEERGRGNFPDRFSARQFPNYSSELNVNALLLGDSALYLCATSGRLNTEAFFGQGTRLTVV.

This clonotype has a handful of counts. The CDR3 here is CASSWEDRSAFF. DNA for the CDR3: TGTGCCAGCAGCTGGGAGGACAGGAGTGCTTTCTTT. The genes are TRBV7-9 and TRBJ1-1; TRBD1 aligns across 7 bases. The CDR3 runs 12 residues. V dropped 4 bases and J dropped 11; count of bases not matched to a gene: 7. The V gene's germline CDR1 is SEHNR and CDR2 FQNEAQ (reference sequence).

This clonotype was seen a handful of times. The V and J genes are TRBV11-2 and TRBJ1-2; 7 positions agree with TRBD1. CDR1 is SGHAT and CDR2 is FQNNGV in the germline V gene. This CDR3 region has 16 residues. With V trimmed by 4 bases and J by 4 bases, 12 bases remained unmatched. The CDR3 nucleotides are TGTGCCAGCAGCTCGCCCCGACAGGGACCTAGCTATGGCTACACCTTC. Translated: CASSSPRQGPSYGYTF.

The chain carries TRBV6-5 and TRBJ2-1; D gene ambiguous. Germline V gene sequence: CDR1 MNHEY, CDR2 SVGAGI. Trimming shortened V by 4 bases and J by 6 bases, and 7 bases separated the two germline ends. The CDR3 has 12 amino acids. CDR3 DNA: TGTGCCAGCAGTTTGGGTTTCAATGAGCAGTTCTTC. Its protein is CASSLGFNEQFF.

The chain joins TRBV29-1 to TRBJ2-7; D remains unclear. The V and J ends lost 2 bases and 4 bases respectively, with 6 bases between them. The CDR3 is 11 residues long. Germline V gene lookup returns CDR1 SQVTM and CDR2 ANQGSEA. The CDR3 coding sequence is TGCAGCGTTGAAAGCTTGTACGAGCAGTACTTC. It specifies CSVESLYEQYF.

This rearrangement joins TRBV19 to TRBJ2-1, with D maybe TRBD2 (5 bases). The CDR3 spans 13 residues. The ends were cut back, 5 bases at V and 10 bases at J, with 15 bases in the middle. Germline CDR1 reads LNHDA; CDR2 reads SQIVND (reference sequence). The CDR3 sequence: CASSVISGGEQFF. DNA of the CDR3: TGTGCCAGTAGTGTTATCTCGGGCGGGGAGCAGTTCTTC.

The genes are TRBV6-5 and TRBJ2-1; TRBD1 matches at 10 bases. Germline assignment: CDR1 MNHEY and CDR2 SVGAGI. The CDR3 loop spans 16 amino acids. The V gene end was trimmed by 0 bases and the J gene end by 8 bases; junction bases not matched to a gene: 7. CDR3 loop: CASSYSGTGVLDEQFF. CDR3 coding DNA: TGTGCCAGCAGTTACTCCGGGACAGGGGTTTTGGATGAGCAGTTCTTC.

This clonotype was found a few times. The chain uses TRBV27 and TRBJ1-6, with 9 bases lining up with TRBD1. In germline, CDR1 is MNHEY, CDR2 SMNVEV (reference sequence). This CDR3 contains 16 residues. With V trimmed by 2 bases and J by 9 bases, 8 bases remained unmatched. The CDR3 bases are TGTGCCAGCAGTTTAGGGGTAGGGACAGGGTTTTCACCCCTCCACTTT. It translates to CASSLGVGTGFSPLHF.

This clonotype turned up a few times. The chain joins TRBV20-1 to TRBJ2-5; D might be TRBD2 (6 bases). The CDR3 is 14 amino acids. The germline V and J ends were trimmed by 6 bases and 5 bases, with 19 bases remaining between them. Germline CDR1 reads DFQATT; CDR2 reads SNEGSKA (reference sequence). This chain's CDR3 is CSAGPRGNRETQYF. CDR3 coding DNA: TGCAGTGCCGGTCCCCGCGGGAACCGTGAGACCCAGTACTTC.

The chain links TRBV18 to TRBJ2-3; TRBD1 matches 10 bases. Germline V CDR1 and CDR2: KGHSH, LQKENI. V trimming: 6 bases; J trimming: 5 bases; junction bases outside the gene matches: 5. There are 14 residues in the CDR3. In nucleotides, the CDR3 is TGTGCCAGCTCCCCGACAGGGGGCGAAGATACGCAGTATTTT. Protein sequence: CASSPTGGEDTQYF.

This clonotype was observed a few times. The rearrangement links TRBV7-9 to TRBJ1-2, with 9 positions matching TRBD1. The CDR3 covers 18 residues. The V segment lost 5 bases and the J segment 1 base; nucleotides outside the gene matches: 14. Germline loops: CDR1 SEHNR, CDR2 FQNEAQ (reference sequence). CDR3 sequence (DNA): TGTGCCAGCAGCGCCTTCCGGGACAGGGTGCGGGATAACTATGGCTACACCTTC. This translates into CASSAFRDRVRDNYGYTF.

This clonotype occurred a few times. The rearrangement uses TRBV10-3 and TRBJ2-3; 8 nucleotides align to TRBD2. Germline V lookup: CDR1 ENHRY, CDR2 SYGVKD. V lost 3 bases to trimming and J lost 2 bases; unmatched junction nucleotides: 16. This CDR3 has 19 residues. The CDR3 here is CAISDPGESGSSLTDTQYF. CDR3 sequence (DNA): TGTGCCATCAGTGACCCCGGCGAAAGCGGGAGCAGTCTCACAGATACGCAGTATTTT.

There are a few counts of this clonotype. The chain couples TRBV20-1 to TRBJ2-2, with 8 bases aligning to TRBD2. This CDR3 is 13 amino acids long. Germline CDR1 DFQATT, CDR2 SNEGSKA (reference sequence). V trimming: 6 bases; J trimming: 2 bases; junction bases outside the gene matches: 2. The CDR3 DNA reads as TGCAGTGCCATAGCGGGAAACACCGGGGAGCTGTTTTTT. The encoded protein is CSAIAGNTGELFF.

The chain links TRBV29-1 to TRBJ1-1; possibly TRBD1 for D (5 bases). Trimming took off 4 bases at V and 0 bases at J, with 6 bases between the two ends. Looked up from germline, CDR1 is SQVTM and CDR2 is ANQGSEA. The CDR3 consists of 12 residues. The CDR3 DNA reads TGCAGCGTTGGACAGATGAACACTGAAGCTTTCTTT. Translated: CSVGQMNTEAFF.

The V gene is TRBV13, the J gene TRBJ2-3; D gene unclear. This CDR3 contains 14 residues. Trimming shortened V by 7 bases and J by 6 bases, and 17 bases separated the two germline ends. The germline V gene encodes CDR1 PRHDT and CDR2 FYEKMQ (reference sequence). The DNA of the CDR3 is TGTGCCAGCATTTGGAGCGCCCCCGGGGATACGCAGTATTTT. Amino acid sequence: CASIWSAPGDTQYF.

This clonotype was observed a few times. The gene calls are TRBV19 and TRBJ1-5, with 7 bases aligning to TRBD1. Germline CDR1 LNHDA, CDR2 SQIVND (reference sequence). The ends lost 6 bases at V and 2 bases at J; junction bases unmatched: 7. The CDR3 spans 15 residues. CDR3 in DNA: TGTGCCAGTAGGCAAGACAGGGCGGGCAATCAGCCCCAGCATTTT. Its protein is CASRQDRAGNQPQHF.

The rearrangement links TRBV4-1 to TRBJ1-6; 7 bases are shared with TRBD1. Per the germline V gene, CDR1 is MGHRA and CDR2 is YSYEKL. Trimming cost V 5 bases and J 8 bases; bases outside gene matches: 12. The length of the CDR3 is 16 residues. For the CDR3, the DNA is TGCGCCAGCAGCGAAGCCGCCCACAGGGGTGATTCACCCCTCCACTTT. Encoded protein: CASSEAAHRGDSPLHF.

V and J are TRBV6-6 and TRBJ1-2; 10 nucleotides match TRBD1. The CDR3 length is 14 residues. Germline V gene sequence: CDR1 MNHNY, CDR2 SVGAGI (reference sequence). The V and J ends lost 5 bases and 4 bases, in that order; junction bases with no gene match: 4. CDR3 in amino acids: CASSDRGRGYGYTF. CDR3 sequence (DNA): TGTGCCAGCAGTGACAGGGGGCGAGGCTATGGCTACACCTTC.

This clonotype came up many times. The V gene is TRBV29-1, the J gene TRBJ1-5; D may be TRBD1 (5 bases). Trimming removed 5 bases at V and 3 bases at J, with 14 bases between. The CDR3 length is 14 residues. Germline CDR1 SQVTM, CDR2 ANQGSEA. The CDR3 sequence is CSVRTGPLNQPQHF. CDR3 DNA sequence: TGCAGCGTTCGTACAGGCCCCCTCAATCAGCCCCAGCATTTT.

For the CDR3, the DNA is TGCGCCAGCAGCTTCCTGACAGGGGGCTACACTGAAGCTTTCTTT. Residues: CASSFLTGGYTEAFF. This rearrangement joins TRBV5-1 to TRBJ1-1, with 10 bases lining up with TRBD1. CDR1 is SGHRS and CDR2 is YFSETQ in the germline V gene. The CDR3 totals 15 residues. Unmatched junction bases numbered 4, after V lost 2 bases and J lost 3 bases.

The rearrangement joins TRBV11-1 to TRBJ2-3, with D maybe TRBD1 (5 bases). V was clipped by 1 base and J by 1 base, with 18 bases between them. This CDR3 region has 18 residues. Germline CDR1 is SGHAT and CDR2 is FQDESV (reference sequence). The CDR3 spells CASSLGTGWSLRTDTQYF. For the CDR3, the DNA is TGTGCCAGCAGCTTAGGCACAGGATGGAGTTTACGCACAGATACGCAGTATTTT.

The sample holds one count of this clonotype. The chain links TRBV7-2 to TRBJ2-7; TRBD1 matches 7 bases. After removal of 1 base from V and 3 bases from J, the junction contained 9 bases not matched to a gene. Germline lookup yields CDR1 SGHTA and CDR2 FQGNSA. This CDR3 comprises 16 residues. The CDR3, as DNA: TGTGCCAGCAGCTTAGTTTGGGGACAGTCCCGCTACGAGCAGTACTTC. It yields the protein CASSLVWGQSRYEQYF.

This clonotype was recorded only once. V gene TRBV3-1 combines with J gene TRBJ2-1; D may correspond to TRBD1 or TRBD2 (5 bases each). CDR3 length: 16 residues. V shed 1 base and J shed 8 bases, with 18 bases lying between them. Per the germline V gene, CDR1 is LGHDT and CDR2 is YNNKEL (reference sequence). DNA for the CDR3: TGTGCCAGCAGCCAAGGAGGGTGGGGCGTACAGGATGAGCAGTTCTTC. This translates into CASSQGGWGVQDEQFF.

This clonotype occurred a few times. The chain recombines TRBV10-3 with TRBJ2-3; D possibly corresponds to TRBD2 (5 bases). Germline-derived CDR1 and CDR2 are ENHRY and SYGVKD. Trimming removed 8 bases from V and 0 bases from J, with 18 bases in between. The length of the CDR3 is 16 residues. The CDR3 loop reads CAIGLPVGLSTDTQYF. In DNA form, the CDR3 reads TGTGCCATCGGACTCCCCGTAGGGCTTAGCACAGATACGCAGTATTTT.

There are a few counts of this clonotype. CDR3 in amino acids: CALGQQETQYF. In DNA form, the CDR3 reads TGTGCCTTAGGACAGCAAGAGACCCAGTACTTC. The chain is built from TRBV7-9 and TRBJ2-5, with a tentative D call TRBD1 (6 bases). The CDR3 covers 11 residues. The ends were cut back, 11 bases at V and 2 bases at J, with 9 bases in the middle. Germline-derived CDR1 and CDR2 are SEHNR and FQNEAQ (reference sequence).

This clonotype has just a few counts. This chain uses TRBV6-5 with TRBJ2-3, with a possible D match to TRBD1 (5 bases). V was pared by 6 bases and J by 2 bases, with 9 bases between. The CDR3 contains 13 residues. CDR1 and CDR2 from the germline V gene are MNHEY and SVGAGI. CDR3 loop: CASSDRVTDTQYF. The CDR3 nucleotides are TGTGCCAGCAGCGACAGAGTCACAGATACGCAGTATTTT.

This clonotype was detected a few times. The chain carries TRBV7-2 and TRBJ1-2; D remains unclear. Germline-derived CDR1 and CDR2 are SGHTA and FQGNSA. Trimming stripped 0 bases from V and 0 bases from J, with 20 bases between. This CDR3 is 19 amino acids long. CDR3 DNA sequence: TGTGCCAGCAGCTTAGCGCCTTCGACAAACCTGCGGGCTAACTATGGCTACACCTTC. This sequence encodes CASSLAPSTNLRANYGYTF.

The chain has TRBV20-1 and TRBJ1-5; TRBD1 might be the D (6 bases). This CDR3 has 15 residues. V was trimmed by 3 bases and J by 2 bases, leaving 14 bases between them. Germline V gene data show CDR1 as DFQATT and CDR2 as SNEGSKA (reference sequence). As DNA, the CDR3 is TGCAGTGCTAGCCTACCGGACAGCCGCAATCAGCCCCAGCATTTT. Encoded protein: CSASLPDSRNQPQHF.

The chain recombines TRBV18 with TRBJ1-5; D remains unclear. Trimming cost V 1 base and J 6 bases, with 7 bases left between them. Germline CDR1 and CDR2: KGHSH and LQKENI. This CDR3 spans 13 amino acids. CDR3 region: CASSPRNTQPQHF. CDR3 bases: TGTGCCAGCTCACCACGGAATACTCAGCCCCAGCATTTT.

A few counts support this clonotype. This chain connects TRBV28 to TRBJ1-1, with D uncertain. In germline, CDR1 is MDHEN, CDR2 SYDVKM. V lost 6 bases to trimming and J lost 1 base, with 12 bases between them. The CDR3 totals 14 residues. The CDR3 protein is CASSTLPGNTEAFF. Written as DNA, the CDR3 is TGTGCCAGCAGCACCCTACCGGGGAACACTGAAGCTTTCTTT.

This clonotype turned up a few times. V and J are TRBV28 and TRBJ2-7; 8 bases are shared with TRBD1. The V gene's germline CDR1 is MDHEN and CDR2 SYDVKM. The CDR3 sequence is 15 residues long. J gave up 0 bases and V 2 bases, and 3 bases lay outside the gene matches. CDR3 region: CASSLGDRSSYEQYF. The CDR3 nucleotides are TGTGCCAGCAGTTTAGGGGACAGGAGCTCCTACGAGCAGTACTTC.